This T cell receptor (beta chain) was retrieved from a study of vaccination and CD4 T cells after COVID-19. Overall study: At a median about 78 days (range 14 to 241) after dose two, post-vaccine samples were obtained.

Turning to this clonotype: What it binds is unknown.

V lost 1 base to trimming and J lost 0 bases, with 12 bases between them. Germline CDR1 SGHTS, CDR2 YDEGEE. CDR3 length: 16 residues. Sequencing of cultured CD4+ T cell DNA used the Oncomine TCR Beta short-read assay. TCRdb redid the calling of the PCR reads with MiXCR, one entry per CDR3 protein. The sample lists tens of thousands of distinct CDR3 sequences; about 45% were seen once. Stated treatment: approximately 9-day PBMC culture with coronavirus spike peptide pools or control peptides (ViraFEST assay). The chain joins TRBV5-8 to TRBJ2-3, with D unresolved. Sequenced material: CD4+ T cells from blood, cultured in vitro. This receptor was obtained from a human donor who had recovered from COVID-19. The CDR3 loop is CASSLSSRSSTDTQYF. In DNA, the CDR3 is TGTGCCAGCAGCTTGTCGTCCAGGAGTAGCACAGATACGCAGTATTTT.